The T cell receptor (beta chain) under discussion was sequenced for a study of T cells in Graves' hyperthyroidism and ophthalmopathy. Findings and limits, study-wide: Most clonotypes expanded in thyroid above 0.001 were likewise present in blood. Stable hyperthyroidism and ophthalmopathy were separated using 13 V-J signatures.

This clonotype was counted many times. Its antigen is undetermined. Stable disease denoted Graves' hyperthyroidism without ophthalmopathy progression within 18 months. Diagnoses used clinical symptoms, serum thyroxine and TRAb, thyroid ultrasound and orbital computed tomography. What was amplified from RNA transcripts were TCR beta CDR3 regions. Using the HTBI primer set, a first-round RT-PCR was run on the TCR CDR3. MiXCR was run by TCRdb on the multiplex PCR reads, yielding one entry per CDR3 protein. The sample lists 300,000 to 400,000 distinct CDR3 sequences, around 13% occurring once. The V gene lost 9 bases and the J gene lost 3 bases, with 4 bases spanning the gap. Germline V gene sequence: CDR1 KGHDR, CDR2 SFDVKD. This CDR3 region has 10 residues.

Sequenced sample: blood. The TCR comes from a woman aged 55-69 years with Graves' hyperthyroidism. V gene TRBV24-1 combines with J gene TRBJ1-1; D not resolved. Here the CDR3 reads CATHYTEAFF. CDR3 bases: TGTGCCACCCACTACACTGAAGCTTTCTTT.